The following is a T cell receptor (beta chain) sequence with its context. The sample originates from a study of shared clonotypes between healthy human individuals. Study-level background: CD4 naive and CD4 memory each took three plates per donor, while CD8 naive took two and CD8 memory one.

Trimming removed 1 base from V and 6 bases from J, with 14 bases in between. The CDR3 sequence is 14 residues long. Per the germline V gene, CDR1 is SGHRS and CDR2 is YFSETQ. Each sorted subset replicate got 200 ng genomic DNA, tens of thousands of genomes. Profiled with immunoSEQ multiplex PCR; TCRdb holds only in-frame clones, not every one. Altogether a few million clones are present, roughly 92% being singletons, with the ten largest covering 0.37%. The chain carries TRBV5-1 and TRBJ2-7; tentatively, D is TRBD1 (6 bases). Input material: naive CD4+ T cells from PBMCs. Subset described: CD45RA+ positively selected. The TCR comes from a man aged 18 to 35 in good health. Some clones in this sample may be carry-over from other donors' samples. For the CDR3, the DNA is TGCGCCAGCAGCTTGACGGACAGCCTGGGCGAGCAGTACTTC. Encoded protein: CASSLTDSLGEQYF.